The T cell receptor beta chain described here comes from a study of blood T cell repertoires in COVID-19. Study details: Whether acute or convalescent, the COVID-19 samples came from the United States, Italy and Spain. T cells, B-cell-depleted T cells, or PBMCs supplied cDNA or gDNA.

In the original analysis: Amplification of reference gene primers was used by the study to estimate nucleated cell counts. The data were produced by immunoSEQ multiplex PCR, yet TCRdb's version contains in-frame clones alone and is incomplete. The DNA was the basis for D and trimming; V, J and clone size are from that table. The data contain tens of thousands of clones, around 91% of them seen just once; the ten biggest clones take up more than 8%. Trimming cost V 2 bases and J 5 bases, with 12 bases left between them. The germline CDR1 and CDR2 sequences are ENHRY and SYGVKD. The length of the CDR3 is 14 residues. This clone was found once.

Sequenced: peripheral blood. The V and J genes are TRBV10-3 and TRBJ1-2; D possibly corresponds to TRBD1 (5 bases). The TCR originated in a human donor in a cohort sampled during active COVID-19. CDR3 in DNA: TGTGCCATCAGTGAGGGGGTGGGGCAGTATGGCTACACCTTC. This translates into CAISEGVGQYGYTF.